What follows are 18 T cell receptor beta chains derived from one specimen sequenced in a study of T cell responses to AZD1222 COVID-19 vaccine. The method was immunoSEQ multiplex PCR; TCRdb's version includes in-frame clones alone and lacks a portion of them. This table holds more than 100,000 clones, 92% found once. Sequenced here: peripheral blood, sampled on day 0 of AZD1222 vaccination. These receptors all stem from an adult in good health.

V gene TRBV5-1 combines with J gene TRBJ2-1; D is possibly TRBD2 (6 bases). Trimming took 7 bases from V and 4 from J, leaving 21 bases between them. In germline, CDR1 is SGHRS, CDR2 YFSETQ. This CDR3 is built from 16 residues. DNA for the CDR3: TGCGCCAGCGAAAGCCAGACTAGGTTCCCTTACAATGAGCAGTTCTTC. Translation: CASESQTRFPYNEQFF.

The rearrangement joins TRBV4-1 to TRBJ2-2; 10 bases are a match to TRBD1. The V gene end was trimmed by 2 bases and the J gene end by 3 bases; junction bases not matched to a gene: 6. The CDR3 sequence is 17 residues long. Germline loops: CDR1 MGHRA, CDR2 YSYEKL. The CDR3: CASSQTRQGADTGELFF. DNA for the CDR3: TGCGCCAGCAGCCAAACTCGACAGGGGGCGGACACCGGGGAGCTGTTTTTT.

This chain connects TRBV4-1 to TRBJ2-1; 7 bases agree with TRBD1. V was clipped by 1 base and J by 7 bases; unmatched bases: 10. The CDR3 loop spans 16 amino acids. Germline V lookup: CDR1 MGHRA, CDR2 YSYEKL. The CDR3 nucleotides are TGCGCCAGCAGCCAAGGTAGGGGGCTGGAGCGAAATGAGCAGTTCTTC. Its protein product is CASSQGRGLERNEQFF.

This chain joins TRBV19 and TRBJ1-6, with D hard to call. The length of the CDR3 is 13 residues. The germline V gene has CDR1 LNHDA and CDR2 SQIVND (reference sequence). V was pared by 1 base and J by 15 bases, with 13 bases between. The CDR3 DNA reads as TGTGCCAGTAGTATAGCGGGAAGACTGGGCCTCCACTTT. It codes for CASSIAGRLGLHF. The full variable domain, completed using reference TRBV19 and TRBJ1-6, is DGGITQSPKYLFRKEGQNVTLSCEQNLNHDAMYWYRQDPGQGLRLIYYSQIVNDFQKGDIAEGYSVSREKKESFPLTVTSAQKNPTAFYLCASSIAGRLGLHFGNGTRLTVT.

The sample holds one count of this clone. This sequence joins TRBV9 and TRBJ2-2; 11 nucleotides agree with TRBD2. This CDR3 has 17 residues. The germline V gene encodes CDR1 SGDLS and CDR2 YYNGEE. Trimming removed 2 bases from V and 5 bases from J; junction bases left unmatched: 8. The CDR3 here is CASSVIGLAGRTGELFF. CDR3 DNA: TGTGCCAGCAGCGTTATAGGACTAGCGGGCAGAACCGGGGAGCTGTTTTTT.

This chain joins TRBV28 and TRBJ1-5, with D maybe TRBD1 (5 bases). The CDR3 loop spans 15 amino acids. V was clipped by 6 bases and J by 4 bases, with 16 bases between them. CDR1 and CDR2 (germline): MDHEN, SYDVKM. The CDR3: CASRRRQSINQPQHF. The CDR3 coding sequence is TGTGCCAGCAGAAGGCGACAGAGCATTAATCAGCCCCAGCATTTT.

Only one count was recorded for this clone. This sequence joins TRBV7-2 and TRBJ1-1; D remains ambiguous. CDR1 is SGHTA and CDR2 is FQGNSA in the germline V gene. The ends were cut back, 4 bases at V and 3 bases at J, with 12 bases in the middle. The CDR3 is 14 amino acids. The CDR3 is CASSSGPGYTEAFF. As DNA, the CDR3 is TGTGCCAGCAGCTCGGGCCCGGGCTACACTGAAGCTTTCTTT.

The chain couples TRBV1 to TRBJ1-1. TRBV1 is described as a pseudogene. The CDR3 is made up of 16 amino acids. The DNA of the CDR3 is TGCACCAGCAGGAGGGGGGGGGCAAGGGTGAACACTGAAGCTTTCTTT. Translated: CTSRRGGARVNTEAFF.

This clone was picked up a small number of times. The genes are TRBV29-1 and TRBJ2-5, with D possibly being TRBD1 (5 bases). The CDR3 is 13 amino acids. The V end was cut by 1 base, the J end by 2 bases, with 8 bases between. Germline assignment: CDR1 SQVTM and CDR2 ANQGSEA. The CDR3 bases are TGCAGCGTTGAAGTTGGGGCGCAAGAGACCCAGTACTTC. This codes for CSVEVGAQETQYF.

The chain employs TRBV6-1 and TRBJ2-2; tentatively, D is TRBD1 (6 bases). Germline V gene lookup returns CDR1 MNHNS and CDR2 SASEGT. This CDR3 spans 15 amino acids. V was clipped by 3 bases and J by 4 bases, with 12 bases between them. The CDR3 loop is CASSDTGSATGELFF. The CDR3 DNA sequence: TGTGCCAGCAGTGATACAGGGTCGGCCACCGGGGAGCTGTTTTTT.

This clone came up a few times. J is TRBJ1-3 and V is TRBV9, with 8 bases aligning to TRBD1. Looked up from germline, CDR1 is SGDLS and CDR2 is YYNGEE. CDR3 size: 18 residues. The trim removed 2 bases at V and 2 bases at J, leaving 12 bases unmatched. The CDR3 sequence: CASSVSVIGTGTGNTIYF. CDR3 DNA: TGTGCCAGCAGCGTCAGCGTGATCGGGACAGGCACTGGAAACACCATATATTTT.

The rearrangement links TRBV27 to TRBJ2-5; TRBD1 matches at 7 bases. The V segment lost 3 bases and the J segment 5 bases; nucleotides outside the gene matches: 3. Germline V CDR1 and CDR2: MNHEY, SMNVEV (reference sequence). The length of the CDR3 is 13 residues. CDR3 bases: TGTGCCAGCAGTTTGACAGGGTGGGAGACCCAGTACTTC. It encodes CASSLTGWETQYF.

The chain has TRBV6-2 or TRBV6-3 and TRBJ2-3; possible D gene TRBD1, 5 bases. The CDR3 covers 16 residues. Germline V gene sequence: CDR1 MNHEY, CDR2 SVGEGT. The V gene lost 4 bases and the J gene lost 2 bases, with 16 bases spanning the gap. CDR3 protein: CASSFRQRNPTDTQYF. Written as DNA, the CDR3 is TGTGCCAGCAGTTTCCGACAGAGAAACCCCACAGATACGCAGTATTTT.

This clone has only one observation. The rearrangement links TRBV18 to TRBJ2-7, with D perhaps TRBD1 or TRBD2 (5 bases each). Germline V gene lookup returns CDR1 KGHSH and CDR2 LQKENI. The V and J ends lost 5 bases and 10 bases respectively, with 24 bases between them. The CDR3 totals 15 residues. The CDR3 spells CASSSGTHPAPDQYF. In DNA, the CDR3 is TGTGCCAGCTCATCCGGGACCCACCCAGCCCCTGATCAGTACTTC.

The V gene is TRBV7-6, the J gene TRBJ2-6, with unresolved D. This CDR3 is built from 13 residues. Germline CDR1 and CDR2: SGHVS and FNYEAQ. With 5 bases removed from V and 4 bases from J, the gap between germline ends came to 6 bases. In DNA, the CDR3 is TGTGCCAGCAGCCGTGGCGGGGCCAACGTCCTGACTTTC. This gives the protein CASSRGGANVLTF.

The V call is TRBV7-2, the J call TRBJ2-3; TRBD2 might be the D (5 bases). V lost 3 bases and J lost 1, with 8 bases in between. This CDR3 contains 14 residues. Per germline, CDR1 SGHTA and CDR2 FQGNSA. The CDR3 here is CASSLDWGTDTQYF. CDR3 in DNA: TGTGCCAGCAGCTTGGACTGGGGCACAGATACGCAGTATTTT.

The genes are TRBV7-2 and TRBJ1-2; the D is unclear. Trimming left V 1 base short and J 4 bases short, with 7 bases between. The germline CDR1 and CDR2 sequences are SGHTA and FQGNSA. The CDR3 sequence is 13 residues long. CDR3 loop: CASSLDSSYGYTF. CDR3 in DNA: TGTGCCAGCAGCTTAGATTCGAGCTATGGCTACACCTTC.

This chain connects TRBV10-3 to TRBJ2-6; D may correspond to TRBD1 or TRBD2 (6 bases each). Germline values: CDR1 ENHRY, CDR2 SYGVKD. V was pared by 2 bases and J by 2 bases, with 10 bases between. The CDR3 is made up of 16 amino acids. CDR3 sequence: CAISEGGGPGANVLTF. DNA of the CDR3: TGTGCCATCAGTGAGGGAGGGGGGCCTGGGGCCAACGTCCTGACTTTC.